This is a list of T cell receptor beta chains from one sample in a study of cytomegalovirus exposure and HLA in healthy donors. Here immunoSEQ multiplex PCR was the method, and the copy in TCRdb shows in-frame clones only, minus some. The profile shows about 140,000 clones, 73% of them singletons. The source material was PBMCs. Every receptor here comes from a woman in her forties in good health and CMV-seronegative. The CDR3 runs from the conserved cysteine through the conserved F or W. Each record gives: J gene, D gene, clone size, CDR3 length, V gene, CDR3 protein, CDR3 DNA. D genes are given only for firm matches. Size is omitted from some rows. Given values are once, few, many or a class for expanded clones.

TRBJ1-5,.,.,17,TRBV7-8,CASSSRWGWEEGQPQHF,TGTGCCAGCAGCTCACGGTGGGGGTGGGAGGAAGGTCAGCCCCAGCATTTT
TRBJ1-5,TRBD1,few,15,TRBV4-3,CASSQDGQGDQPQHF,TGCGCCAGCAGCCAAGATGGACAGGGCGATCAGCCCCAGCATTTT
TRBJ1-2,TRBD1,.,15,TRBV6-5,CASSYSGTGGYGYTF,TGTGCCAGCAGTTACTCCGGGACAGGGGGCTATGGCTACACCTTC
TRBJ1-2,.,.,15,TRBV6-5,CASSYVQGANYGYTF,TGTGCCAGCAGTTATGTACAAGGAGCTAACTATGGCTACACCTTC
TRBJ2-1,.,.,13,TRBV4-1,CASSQPEGNEQFF,TGCGCCAGCAGCCAACCCGAGGGCAATGAGCAGTTCTTC
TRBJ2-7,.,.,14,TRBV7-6,CASSPGGRRYEQYF,TGTGCCAGCAGCCCTGGGGGGAGGCGCTACGAGCAGTACTTC
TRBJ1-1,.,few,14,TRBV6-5,CASSYSSRDTEAFF,TGTGCCAGCAGTTACTCGTCCAGGGACACTGAAGCTTTCTTT
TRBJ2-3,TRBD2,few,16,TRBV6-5,CASSSNKRGAGDTQYF,TGTGCCAGCAGTTCGAACAAGCGGGGGGCAGGAGATACGCAGTATTTT
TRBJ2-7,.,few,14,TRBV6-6,CASSSSETQYEQYF,TGTGCCAGCAGTTCCTCTGAAACACAGTACGAGCAGTACTTC
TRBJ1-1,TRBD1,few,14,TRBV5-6,CASSQGVTNTEAFF,TGTGCCAGCAGCCAGGGGGTTACGAACACTGAAGCTTTCTTT
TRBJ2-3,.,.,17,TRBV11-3,CASSPGAWGGATDTQYF,TGTGCCAGCAGCCCCGGGGCGTGGGGGGGGGCCACAGATACGCAGTATTTT
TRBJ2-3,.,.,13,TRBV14,CASSLQPGDTQYF,TGTGCCAGCAGCCTCCAACCCGGAGATACGCAGTATTTT
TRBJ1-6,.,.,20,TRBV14,CASSEGGGGRYNSYNSPLHF,TGTGCCAGCAGCGAAGGCGGGGGAGGGCGATACAACTCCTATAATTCACCCCTCCACTTT
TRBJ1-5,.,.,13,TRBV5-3,CARSSYSNQPQHF,TGTGCCAGAAGCTCCTATAGCAATCAGCCCCAGCATTTT
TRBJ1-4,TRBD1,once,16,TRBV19,CASKAGTGGLDEKLFF,TGTGCCAGTAAGGCCGGGACAGGGGGCCTAGATGAAAAACTGTTTTTT
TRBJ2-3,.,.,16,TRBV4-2,CASSPGDEGATDTQYF,TGTGCCAGCAGCCCGGGGGATGAGGGGGCCACAGATACGCAGTATTTT
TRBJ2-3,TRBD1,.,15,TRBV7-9,CASSQMTGAADTQYF,TGTGCCAGCAGCCAAATGACAGGGGCGGCAGATACGCAGTATTTT
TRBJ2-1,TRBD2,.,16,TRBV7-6,CASHPLGRGAYNEQFF,TGTGCCAGCCATCCACTAGGGAGGGGAGCCTACAATGAGCAGTTCTTC
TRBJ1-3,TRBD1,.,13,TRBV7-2,CASMRGPGNTIYF,TGTGCCAGCATGAGGGGGCCTGGAAACACCATATATTTT
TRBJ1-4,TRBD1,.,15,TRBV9,CASSGGTATNEKLFF,TGTGCCAGCAGTGGTGGGACAGCAACTAATGAAAAACTGTTTTTT
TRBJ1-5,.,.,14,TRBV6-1,CASTIAGSNQPQHF,TGTGCCAGCACAATCGCGGGTAGCAATCAGCCCCAGCATTTT
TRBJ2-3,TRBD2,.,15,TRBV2,CASRRLAGHTDTQYF,TGTGCCAGCAGGAGGCTAGCGGGACACACAGATACGCAGTATTTT
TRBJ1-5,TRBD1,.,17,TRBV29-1,CSEDEPGGPSCDQPQHF,TGCAGCGAAGACGAACCAGGGGGACCGTCCTGCGATCAGCCCCAGCATTTT
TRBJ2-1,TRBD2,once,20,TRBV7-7,CASSLEPGLAGGGTLDEQFF,TGTGCCAGCAGCTTAGAACCGGGACTAGCGGGGGGCGGGACGCTCGATGAGCAGTTCTTC
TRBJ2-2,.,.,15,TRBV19,CASSRSDLVGGELFF,TGTGCCAGTAGTCGTTCGGACCTAGTCGGGGGGGAGCTGTTTTTT